Reported below is one TCR beta chain. This clonotype was found a few times. What this receptor recognizes is not known. No qualities accompany the bases; no much larger clone lies one base away. The sample comes from a study of human T cells and chemical hapten exposure (dated by TCRdb to the early 2020s). With respect to the entire study: For sensitization, 2% DPC in acetone was applied to a roughly 2 cm by roughly 2 cm area of upper inner arm skin. Libraries were pooled for sequencing, and variation in per-sample TCR yields was attributed mainly to small differences in library volumes within the pool. Under 30 alopecia patients gave blood for TCR sequencing at one to four time points (pre-sensitization, 2, 6 and 24 weeks). Most of the patients in the cohort were female, and the cohort covered alopecia areata with under or over 50% scalp involvement, alopecia totalis and alopecia universalis. Patch testing was performed on the upper back with Finn chambers containing 0.01% DPC, and the patch tests were scored after 6 days according to International Contact Dermatitis Research Group standards. Throughout the study period of approximately 23 weeks, patients also received therapeutic DPC doses to the scalp every week. This study followed changes in the peripheral blood TCR repertoire in vivo during primary and secondary sensitization of alopecia patients to the hapten diphenylcyclopropenone (DPC). Blood samples were taken from patients before sensitization (week 0) and at 2, 6 and about 24 weeks after DPC sensitization.

The label giving this sample's time point can be read as: patch test 1, 2 weeks after DPC sensitization. This sample's treatment or condition label indicates: therapeutic diphenylcyclopropenone sensitization with weekly scalp DPC. Blood at each patch-test visit was drawn before the patch test was applied. To be eligible, patients had to be aged 18 to 70, diagnosed with alopecia and judged suitable for DPC therapy, while pregnant patients were excluded. Total RNA was extracted from unfractionated whole blood that had been collected in Tempus Blood RNA tubes. Library generation was performed with RACE. The sample was run on a NextSeq 500. During library preparation, unique molecular identifiers were attached to individual cDNA molecules so that TCRs could be counted in a quantitative, reproducible way. For every blood RNA sample, sequencing covered both the TCR alpha and TCR beta chains. The authors' analysis ran thus. A median of roughly 98,000 TCRs per sample was observed, with a range of roughly 20,000 to 700,000. The Decombinator software suite was used to annotate the V, J and CDR3 of the TCR reads. For the PS versus PT1 abundance plots, all samples were subsampled to the same number of TCRs (28,000). TCRs were defined as expanded if absent before sensitization and observed at least eight times at the 2-week time point. Through fastp at Q25 and MiXCR, TCRdb rebuilt clones from the public reads, retaining in-frame beta chains. Each CDR3 protein appears once, grouped with its most common genes and DNA. TCRdb, not the original authors, processed these V and J calls. The sample records about 360,000 distinct CDR3 sequences, around 7% of which are singletons. 7.5% to 8.5% of the sample rests with the top ten.

Findings and caveats that apply to the study as a whole: Patch test score correlated positively with the number of PT1 expanded TCRs, reaching significance at thresholds 8, 16 and 32 but not at 4. Significantly more large CDR3 similarity clusters were formed by expanded TCRs than by pre-sensitization or healthy control sets, consistent with antigen-driven responses. Repeated subsampling changed both the strength of the expansion versus patch-test correlation and the threshold at which that correlation became significant. DPC sensitization did not change the number of TCRs with a frequency above 1 in 1000, and there was no evidence of changes in global repertoire structure. Because all patients had alopecia, a presumed autoimmune disease, the immune response of the patients might differ from that of healthy individuals.

From the cysteine through the phenylalanine, the CDR3 covers 15 amino acids. The only DNA kept is the CDR3, 45 bases in frame from the first base. The germline V and J ends show losses of 1 base and 4 bases respectively, and no gene match explains 4 bases of the junction. The germline V gene encodes CDR1 SGHTA and CDR2 FQGNSA. The clonotype was recovered from a woman aged 18 to 35 with alopecia areata. Some clones in this sample may be carry-over from other donors' samples. The source was whole blood, collected in connection with sensitization to the hapten diphenylcyclopropenone (DPC). The chain joins TRBV7-2 to TRBJ2-1; 7 middle bases align to TRBD2. This receptor has the CDR3 CASSLVGTNYNEQFF. The nucleotide sequence is given as TGTGCCAGCAGCTTAGTCGGGACTAATTACAATGAGCAGTTCTTC.